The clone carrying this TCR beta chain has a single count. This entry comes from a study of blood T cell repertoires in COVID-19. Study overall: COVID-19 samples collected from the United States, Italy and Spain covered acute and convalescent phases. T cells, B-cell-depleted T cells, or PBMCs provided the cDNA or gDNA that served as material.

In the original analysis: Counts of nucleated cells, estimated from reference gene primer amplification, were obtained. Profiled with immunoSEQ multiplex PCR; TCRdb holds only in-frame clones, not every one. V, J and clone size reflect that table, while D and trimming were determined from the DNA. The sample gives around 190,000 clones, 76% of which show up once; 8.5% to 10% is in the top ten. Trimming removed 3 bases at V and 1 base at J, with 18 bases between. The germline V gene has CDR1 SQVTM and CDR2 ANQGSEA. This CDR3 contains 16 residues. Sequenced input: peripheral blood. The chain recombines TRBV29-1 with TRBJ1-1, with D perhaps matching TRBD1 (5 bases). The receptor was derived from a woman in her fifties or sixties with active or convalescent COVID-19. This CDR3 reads CSVDTGVGLRNTEAFF. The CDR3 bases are TGCAGCGTTGATACGGGGGTTGGATTGAGGAACACTGAAGCTTTCTTT.